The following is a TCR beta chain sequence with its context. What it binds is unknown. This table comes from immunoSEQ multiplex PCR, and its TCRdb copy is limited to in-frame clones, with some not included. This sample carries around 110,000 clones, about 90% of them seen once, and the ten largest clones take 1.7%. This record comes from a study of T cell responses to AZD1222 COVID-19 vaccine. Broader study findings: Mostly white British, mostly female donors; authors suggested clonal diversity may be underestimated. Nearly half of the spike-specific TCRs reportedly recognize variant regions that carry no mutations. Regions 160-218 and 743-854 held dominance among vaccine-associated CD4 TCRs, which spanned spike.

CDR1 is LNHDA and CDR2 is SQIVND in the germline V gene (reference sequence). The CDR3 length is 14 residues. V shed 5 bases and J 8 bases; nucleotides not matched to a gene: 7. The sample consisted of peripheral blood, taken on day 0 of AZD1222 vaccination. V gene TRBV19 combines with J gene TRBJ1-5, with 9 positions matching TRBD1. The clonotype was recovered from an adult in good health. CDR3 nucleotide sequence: TGTGCCAGTAGTTCAACAGGGGGCAGGGAGCCCCAGCATTTT. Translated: CASSSTGGREPQHF.